This TCR beta chain stems from a study of T-cell memory formation after mild COVID-19. Constant-segment primers and 5'RACE yielded cDNA libraries for TCR alpha and TCR beta, each carrying sample barcodes and UMIs. Using its own MiXCR run on the 5' RACE reads, TCRdb lists one record per CDR3 protein. Among tens of thousands of distinct CDR3 sequences listed, approximately 16% were seen once. This clonotype has ten or more counts. CDR1 is SQVTM, CDR2 ANQGSEA, per germline. The CDR3 covers 16 residues. V lost 4 bases and J lost 6; bases outside the gene matches: 10. Sequencing input: PBMCs or a T cell subset sorted from them (not recorded which). The chain carries TRBV29-1 and TRBJ2-2, with 11 nucleotides matching TRBD1. The receptor comes from an adult woman who had mild COVID-19 (a few samples of this study predate the infection). Cell type and time point are not known. The CDR3 region has the DNA TGCAGCGTTGCGGTTGGACAGGGGGCCTGGCCCGGGGAGCTGTTTTTT. Amino acid sequence: CSVAVGQGAWPGELFF.